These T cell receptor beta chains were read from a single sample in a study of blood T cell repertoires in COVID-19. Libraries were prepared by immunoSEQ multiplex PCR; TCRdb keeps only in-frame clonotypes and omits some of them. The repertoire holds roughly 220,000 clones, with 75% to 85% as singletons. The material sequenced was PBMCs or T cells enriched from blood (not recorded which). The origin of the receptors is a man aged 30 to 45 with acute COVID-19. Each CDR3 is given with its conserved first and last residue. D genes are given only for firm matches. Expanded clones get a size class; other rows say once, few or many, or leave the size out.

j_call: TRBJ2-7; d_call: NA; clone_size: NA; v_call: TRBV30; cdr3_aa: CAWSSGLTYEQYF; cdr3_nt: TGTGCCTGGAGTTCGGGTCTAACCTACGAGCAGTACTTC
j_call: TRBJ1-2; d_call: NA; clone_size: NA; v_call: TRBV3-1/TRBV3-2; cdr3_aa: CASSQSEGTYGYTF; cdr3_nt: TGTGCCAGCAGCCAATCGGAGGGCACCTATGGCTACACCTTC
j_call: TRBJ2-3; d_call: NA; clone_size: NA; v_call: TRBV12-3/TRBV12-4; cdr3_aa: CASSFQITDTQYF; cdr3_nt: TGTGCCAGCAGTTTCCAAATCACAGATACGCAGTATTTT
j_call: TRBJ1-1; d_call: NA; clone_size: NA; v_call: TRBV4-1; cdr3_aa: CASSQGEPYGSNTEAFF; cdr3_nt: TGCGCCAGCAGCCAAGGAGAGCCCTACGGGTCGAACACTGAAGCTTTCTTT
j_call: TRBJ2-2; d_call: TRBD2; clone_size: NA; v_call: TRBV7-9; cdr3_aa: CASSLPGGAIGELFF; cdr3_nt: TGTGCCAGCAGCTTACCCGGGGGGGCGATCGGGGAGCTGTTTTTT
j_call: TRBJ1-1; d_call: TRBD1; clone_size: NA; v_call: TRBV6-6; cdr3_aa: CASSYGAGGLDTEAFF; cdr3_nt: TGTGCCAGCAGTTACGGGGCAGGGGGCTTGGACACTGAAGCTTTCTTT
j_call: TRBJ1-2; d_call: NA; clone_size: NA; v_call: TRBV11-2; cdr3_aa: CASSLEGDGYTF; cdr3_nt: TGTGCCAGCAGCTTAGAAGGGGATGGCTACACCTTC
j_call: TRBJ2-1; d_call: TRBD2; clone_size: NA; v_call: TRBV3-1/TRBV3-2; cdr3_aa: CATGGALYNEQFF; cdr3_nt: TGTGCCACCGGGGGGGCCCTCTACAATGAGCAGTTCTTC
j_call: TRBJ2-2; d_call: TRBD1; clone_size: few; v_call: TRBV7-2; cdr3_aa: CASSPLWDRVRTGELFF; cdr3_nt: TGTGCCAGCAGCCCTCTCTGGGACAGGGTACGCACCGGGGAGCTGTTTTTT
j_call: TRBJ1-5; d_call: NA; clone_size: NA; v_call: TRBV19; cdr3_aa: CASSIGFPEVDNQPQHF; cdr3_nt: TGTGCCAGTAGTATCGGGTTTCCAGAAGTCGACAATCAGCCCCAGCATTTT
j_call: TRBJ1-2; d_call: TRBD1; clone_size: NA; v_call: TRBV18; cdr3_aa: CASSPPGGQGHYGYTF; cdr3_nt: TGTGCCAGCTCACCTCCCGGGGGACAGGGGCACTATGGCTACACCTTC
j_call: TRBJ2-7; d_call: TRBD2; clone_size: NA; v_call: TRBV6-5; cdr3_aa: CASSPTGGGGGEQYF; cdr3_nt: TGTGCCAGCAGCCCCACCGGCGGGGGAGGAGGCGAGCAGTACTTC
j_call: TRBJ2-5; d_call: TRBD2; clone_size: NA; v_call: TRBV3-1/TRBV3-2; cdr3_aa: CASSQTTGGETQYF; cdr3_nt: TGTGCCAGCAGCCAAACCACGGGAGGGGAGACCCAGTACTTC
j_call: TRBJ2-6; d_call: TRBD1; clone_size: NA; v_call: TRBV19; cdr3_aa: CASSRGTGYSGANVLTF; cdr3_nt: TGTGCCAGTAGTAGGGGGACAGGCTACTCTGGGGCCAACGTCCTGACTTTC
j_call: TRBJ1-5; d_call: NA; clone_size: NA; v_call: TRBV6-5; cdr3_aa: CASSTGANQPQHF; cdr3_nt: TGTGCCAGCTCGACAGGTGCCAATCAGCCCCAGCATTTT
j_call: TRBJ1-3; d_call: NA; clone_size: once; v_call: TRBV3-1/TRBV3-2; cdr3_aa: CASSLRTSRGNTIYF; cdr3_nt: TGTGCCAGCAGCCTTAGGACATCGCGTGGAAACACCATATATTTT
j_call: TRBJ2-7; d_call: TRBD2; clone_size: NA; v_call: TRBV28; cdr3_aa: CASSSGGGSYEQYF; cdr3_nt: TGTGCCAGCAGCTCCGGGGGGGGATCCTACGAGCAGTACTTC
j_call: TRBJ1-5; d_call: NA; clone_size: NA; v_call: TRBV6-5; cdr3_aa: CASTYSNQPQHF; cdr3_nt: TGTGCCAGCACGTATAGCAATCAGCCCCAGCATTTT
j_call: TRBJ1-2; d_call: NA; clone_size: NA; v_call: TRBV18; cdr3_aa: CASSPLKGEGGYTF; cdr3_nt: TGTGCCAGCTCACCACTTAAGGGAGAGGGTGGCTACACCTTC
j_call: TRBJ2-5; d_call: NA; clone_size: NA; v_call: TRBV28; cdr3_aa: CASSFSHRETQYF; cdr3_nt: TGTGCCAGCAGTTTTTCTCACAGGGAGACCCAGTACTTC
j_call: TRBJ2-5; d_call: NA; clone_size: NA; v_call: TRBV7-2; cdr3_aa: CASSPPGETQYF; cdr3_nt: TGTGCCAGCAGCCCGCCGGGTGAGACCCAGTACTTC
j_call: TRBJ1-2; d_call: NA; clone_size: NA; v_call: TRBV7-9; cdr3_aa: CASSLPLPHGYTF; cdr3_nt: TGTGCCAGCAGCTTACCCCTACCCCATGGCTACACCTTC
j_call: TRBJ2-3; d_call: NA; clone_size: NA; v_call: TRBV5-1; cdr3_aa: CASSLSAGTDTQYF; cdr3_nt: TGCGCCAGCAGCTTATCCGCCGGGACAGATACGCAGTATTTT
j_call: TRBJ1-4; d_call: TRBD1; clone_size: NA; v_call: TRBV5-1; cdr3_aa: CASSLGTGGEKLFF; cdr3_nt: TGCGCCAGCAGCTTGGGGACAGGGGGTGAAAAACTGTTTTTT
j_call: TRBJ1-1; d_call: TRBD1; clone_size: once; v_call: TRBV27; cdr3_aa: CASRSTGINTEAFF; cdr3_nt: TGTGCCAGCCGTTCGACAGGGATTAACACTGAAGCTTTCTTT
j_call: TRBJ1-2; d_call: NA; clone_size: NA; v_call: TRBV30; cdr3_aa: CAWRASYGYTF; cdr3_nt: TGTGCCTGGAGAGCATCCTATGGCTACACCTTC
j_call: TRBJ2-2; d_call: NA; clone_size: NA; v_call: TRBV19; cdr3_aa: CAARTGGTGELFF; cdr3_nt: TGTGCCGCCCGGACTGGCGGGACCGGGGAGCTGTTTTTT
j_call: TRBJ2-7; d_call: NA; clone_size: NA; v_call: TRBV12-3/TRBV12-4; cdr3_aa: CASSFSDEQYF; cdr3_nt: TGTGCCAGCAGTTTTTCGGACGAGCAGTACTTC
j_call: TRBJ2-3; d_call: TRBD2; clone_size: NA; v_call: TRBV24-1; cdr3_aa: CATSDLGLGSDTQYF; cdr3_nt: TGTGCCACCAGTGATTTGGGACTAGGCTCAGATACGCAGTATTTT
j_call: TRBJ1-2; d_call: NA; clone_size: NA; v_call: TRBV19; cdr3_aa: CASSIDRGAYGYTF; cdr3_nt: TGTGCCAGTAGTATAGATCGCGGGGCCTATGGCTACACCTTC
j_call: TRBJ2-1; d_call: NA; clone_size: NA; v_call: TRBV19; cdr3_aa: CASSIRLEGLDNEQFF; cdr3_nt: TGTGCCAGTAGTATCCGACTGGAGGGATTGGACAATGAGCAGTTCTTC
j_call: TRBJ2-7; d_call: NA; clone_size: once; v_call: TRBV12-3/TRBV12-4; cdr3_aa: CASSFGQSEQYF; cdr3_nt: TGTGCCAGCAGTTTCGGACAGTCCGAGCAGTACTTC
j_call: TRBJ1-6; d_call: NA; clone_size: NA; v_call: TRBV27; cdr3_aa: CASSLRQGGNSPLHF; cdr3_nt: TGTGCCAGCAGTTTACGGCAGGGAGGGAATTCACCCCTCCACTTT
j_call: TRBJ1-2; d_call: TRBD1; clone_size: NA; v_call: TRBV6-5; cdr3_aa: CASSYDRGNYGYTF; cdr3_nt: TGTGCCAGCAGTTACGACAGGGGAAACTATGGCTACACCTTC
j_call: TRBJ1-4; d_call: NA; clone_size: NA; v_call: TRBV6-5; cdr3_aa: CAGSVPHELGAGLFF; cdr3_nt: TGTGCCGGGAGCGTACCCCACGAACTAGGTGCCGGACTGTTTTTT